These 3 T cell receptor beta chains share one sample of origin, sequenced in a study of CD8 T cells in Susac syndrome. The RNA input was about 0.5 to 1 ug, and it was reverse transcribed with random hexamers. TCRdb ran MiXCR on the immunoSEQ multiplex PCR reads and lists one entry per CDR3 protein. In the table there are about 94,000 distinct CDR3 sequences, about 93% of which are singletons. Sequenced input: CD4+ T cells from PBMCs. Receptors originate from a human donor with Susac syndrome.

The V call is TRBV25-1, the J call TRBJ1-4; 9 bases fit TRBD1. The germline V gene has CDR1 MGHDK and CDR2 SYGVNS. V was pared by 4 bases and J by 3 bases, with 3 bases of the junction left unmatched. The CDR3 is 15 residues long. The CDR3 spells CASSAWTGANEKLFF. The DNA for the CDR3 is TGTGCCAGCAGTGCCTGGACAGGGGCTAATGAAAAACTGTTTTTT.

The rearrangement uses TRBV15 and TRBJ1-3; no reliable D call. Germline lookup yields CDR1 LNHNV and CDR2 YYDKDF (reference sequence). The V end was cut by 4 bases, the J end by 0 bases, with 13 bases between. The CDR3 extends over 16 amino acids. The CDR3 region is CATSTSRRLSGNTIYF. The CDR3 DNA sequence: TGTGCCACCAGCACTTCCCGCCGGCTCTCTGGAAACACCATATATTTT.

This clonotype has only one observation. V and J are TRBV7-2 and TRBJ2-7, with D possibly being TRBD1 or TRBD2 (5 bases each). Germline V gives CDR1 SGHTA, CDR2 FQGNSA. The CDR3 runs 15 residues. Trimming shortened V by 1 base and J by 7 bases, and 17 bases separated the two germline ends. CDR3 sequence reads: CASSLGGTGMGEQYF. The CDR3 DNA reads TGTGCCAGCAGCTTAGGGGGGACGGGTATGGGAGAGCAGTACTTC.